Presented here are 21 T cell receptor beta chains from one specimen sequenced in a study of T cells in Graves' hyperthyroidism and ophthalmopathy. Authors of the study amplified TCR beta CDR3 regions from RNA transcripts. The TCR CDR3 was amplified in a first-round RT-PCR using the HTBI primer set. MiXCR was run by TCRdb on the multiplex PCR reads, yielding one entry per CDR3 protein. This table has some 510,000 distinct CDR3 sequences, around 42% appearing once. The sample consisted of peripheral blood or thyroid tissue (not recorded which). The receptors derive from a woman under 30 with Graves' hyperthyroidism.

The chain couples TRBV7-8 to TRBJ1-4; TRBD1 matches 7 bases. The CDR3 totals 14 residues. Germline V gives CDR1 SGHVS, CDR2 FQNEAQ. V shed 7 bases, J shed 7 bases, and the junction held 9 bases outside the gene matches. As DNA, the CDR3 is TGTGCCAGCACCCCAGGGGGTGGAAGTGAAAAACTGTTTTTT. Encoded protein: CASTPGGGSEKLFF.

The chain is built from TRBV19 and TRBJ2-2, with TRBD1 identical over 9 bases. The CDR3 extends over 16 amino acids. Germline assignment: CDR1 LNHDA and CDR2 SQIVND (reference sequence). V gave up 3 bases and J gave up 4 bases; unmatched junction bases: 6. CDR3 sequence (DNA): TGTGCCAGTAGTATGCCTCGGGACAGGGCCACCGGGGAGCTGTTTTTT. Encoded protein: CASSMPRDRATGELFF.

This clonotype was seen only a few times. The rearrangement joins TRBV2 to TRBJ2-6; D not resolved. V gave up 7 bases and J gave up 5 bases, with 12 bases separating them. The CDR3 is 14 residues long. CDR1 SNHLY and CDR2 FYNNEI come from the germline V gene. The CDR3 bases are TGTGCCAGCACATTCTTAAGTAGGGCCAACGTCCTGACTTTC. Translation: CASTFLSRANVLTF.

Remarks on this clonotype: A much bigger clone sits one base away, suggesting this may be a read error. The chain couples TRBV29-1 to TRBJ1-1, with 7 bases lining up with TRBD1. Germline V CDR1 and CDR2: SQVTM, ANQGSEA. The length of the CDR3 is 14 residues. The V segment lost 5 bases and the J segment 5 bases; nucleotides outside the gene matches: 11. CDR3 in DNA: TGCAGCGTTCGTAACATGAGGGGGCGGACTGAAGCTTTCTTT. Translation: CSVRNMRGRTEAFF. Based on the CDR3 plus reference TRBV29-1 and TRBJ1-1, the full variable domain is SAVISQKPSRDICQRGTSLTIQCQVDSQVTMMFWYRQQPGQSLTLIATANQGSEATYESGFVIDKFPISRPNLTFSTLTVSNMSPEDSSIYLCSVRNMRGRTEAFFGQGTRLTVV.

This chain connects TRBV2 to TRBJ1-2, with TRBD1 matching over 9 bases. Looked up from germline, CDR1 is SNHLY and CDR2 is FYNNEI. J lost 8 bases, V lost 4 bases, and 8 bases had no gene match. The CDR3 has 14 amino acids. The CDR3 sequence: CASSARDRERGYTF. CDR3 nucleotides: TGTGCCAGCAGTGCCCGGGACAGGGAGCGGGGCTACACCTTC. The full variable domain, its missing parts supplied by reference TRBV2 and TRBJ1-2, is EPEVTQTPSHQVTQMGQEVILRCVPISNHLYFYWYRQILGQKVEFLVSFYNNEISEKSEIFDDQFSVERPDGSNFTLKIRSTKLEDSAMYFCASSARDRERGYTFGSGTRLTVV.

This clonotype has more than one count but fewer than ten. V gene TRBV2 combines with J gene TRBJ1-6; TRBD1 matches at 7 bases. The V gene's germline CDR1 is SNHLY and CDR2 FYNNEI. Trimming cost V 4 bases and J 0 bases; bases outside gene matches: 6. The CDR3 is 17 amino acids. As DNA, the CDR3 is TGTGCCAGCAGTGCCCGACAGGGAGTCTCCTATAATTCACCCCTCCACTTT. Protein product: CASSARQGVSYNSPLHF.

This clonotype was recorded a few times. V and J are TRBV7-2 and TRBJ2-7; 8 bases fit TRBD2. In germline, CDR1 is SGHTA, CDR2 FQGNSA. Germline trimming cut 8 bases from V and 0 bases from J; bases unmatched to any gene: 6. This CDR3 has 14 amino acids. CDR3 nucleotides: TGTGCCAGCGATTTAGCGGGATTCTCCTACGAGCAGTACTTC. Its translation is CASDLAGFSYEQYF.

This clonotype was recorded once. The chain is built from TRBV15 and TRBJ1-5; TRBD1 matches 11 bases. J was trimmed by 2 bases and V by 3 bases; bases with no gene match: 3. The CDR3 has 16 residues. From germline, CDR1 is LNHNV and CDR2 YYDKDF (reference sequence). The DNA of the CDR3 is TGTGCCACCAGCAGGGGACAGGGGGACGGCAATCAGCCCCAGCATTTT. This codes for CATSRGQGDGNQPQHF.

This chain links TRBV25-1 with TRBJ1-6; D remains unclear. Germline V gives CDR1 MGHDK, CDR2 SYGVNS. V dropped 6 bases and J dropped 7 bases, with 10 bases sitting between them. CDR3 length: 13 residues. The CDR3 is CASSEGFNSPLHF. For the CDR3, the DNA is TGTGCCAGCAGCGAAGGGTTCAATTCACCCCTCCACTTT.

This clonotype has a count of ten or more. The chain couples TRBV10-3 to TRBJ2-2; 8 bases match TRBD2. Looked up from germline, CDR1 is ENHRY and CDR2 is SYGVKD. The J segment lost 3 bases and the V segment lost 10 bases, leaving 10 bases of the junction unmatched. The CDR3 sequence is 15 residues long. CDR3 nucleotides: TGTGCCACCGGTGATAGCGGGATGGACACCGGGGAGCTGTTTTTT. Translation: CATGDSGMDTGELFF.

The V call is TRBV19, the J call TRBJ1-2, with 9 bases matching TRBD1. Per germline, CDR1 LNHDA and CDR2 SQIVND (reference sequence). V shed 5 bases and J 8 bases; nucleotides not matched to a gene: 12. This CDR3 is 15 amino acids long. The DNA of the CDR3 is TGTGCCAGTAGTCCTCTAGGAACAGGGGGCAAAGGCTACACCTTC. As protein: CASSPLGTGGKGYTF.

This chain uses TRBV25-1 with TRBJ1-5, with D unclear. This CDR3 has 15 amino acids. Per germline, CDR1 MGHDK and CDR2 SYGVNS. The V gene lost 5 bases and the J gene lost 4 bases, with 15 bases spanning the gap. The CDR3, as DNA: TGTGCCAGCAGTTTATTTCCGGCAGATAATCAGCCCCAGCATTTT. This gives the protein CASSLFPADNQPQHF.

This clonotype has a count of ten or more. The CDR3 DNA is TGTGCCACCAGGGGCGGAGGGGCTGGCTACACCTTC. It encodes CATRGGGAGYTF. The chain links TRBV15 to TRBJ1-2; tentatively, D is TRBD1 (5 bases). V was cut by 6 bases and J by 7 bases, with 12 bases left in between. The CDR3 sequence is 12 residues long. Germline V gene lookup returns CDR1 LNHNV and CDR2 YYDKDF (reference sequence).

This clonotype was counted at least ten times. V and J are TRBV29-1 and TRBJ2-7; D uncertain. Germline V gives CDR1 SQVTM, CDR2 ANQGSEA. The V end was cut by 0 bases, the J end by 0 bases, with 12 bases between. The CDR3 is 15 residues long. DNA of the CDR3: TGCAGCGTTGAAGATCCGACTGCGAGCTCCTACGAGCAGTACTTC. It is translated as CSVEDPTASSYEQYF.

This clonotype was counted only a few times. Written as DNA, the CDR3 is TGCAGTGCTAAGCGGGAGGGCCGTGCGGCAACTCAAGAGACCCAGTACTTC. Amino acid sequence: CSAKREGRAATQETQYF. This chain connects TRBV20-1 to TRBJ2-5; TRBD2 agrees at 10 bases. With 4 bases clipped from V and 2 bases from J, the junction kept 13 bases outside the gene matches. The V gene's germline CDR1 is DFQATT and CDR2 SNEGSKA (reference sequence). This CDR3 region has 17 residues.

This clonotype came up many times. The gene calls are TRBV2 and TRBJ1-3; perhaps TRBD1 as D (6 bases). CDR1 SNHLY and CDR2 FYNNEI come from the germline V gene. The germline V and J ends were trimmed by 10 bases and 0 bases, with 13 bases remaining between them. The length of the CDR3 is 14 residues. CDR3 bases: TGTGCCAATCACAGGGTCTTCTCTGGAAACACCATATATTTT. Amino acids: CANHRVFSGNTIYF.

The chain uses TRBV7-9 and TRBJ1-4; D is unclear. The CDR3 sequence is 16 residues long. The germline gives CDR1 SEHNR, CDR2 FQNEAQ (reference sequence). Deletions cut 5 bases from V and 8 bases from J, with 21 bases between. The CDR3 sequence: CASSQVPGKVDEKLFF. CDR3 nucleotides: TGTGCCAGCAGCCAAGTCCCCGGAAAGGTCGACGAAAAACTGTTTTTT.

This clonotype was detected a few times. The chain recombines TRBV15 with TRBJ1-3; D not resolved. Germline V CDR1 and CDR2: LNHNV, YYDKDF (reference sequence). The CDR3 covers 16 residues. Trimming stripped 1 base from V and 0 bases from J, with 10 bases between. The DNA of the CDR3 is TGTGCCACCAGCAGAGTGGGCGCCGGCTCTGGAAACACCATATATTTT. This encodes CATSRVGAGSGNTIYF.

This clonotype occurred a few times. The CDR3 protein is CASSYTGSYEQYF. DNA of the CDR3: TGTGCCAGCAGTTACACAGGTTCCTACGAGCAGTACTTC. The gene calls are TRBV6-5 and TRBJ2-7, with D possibly TRBD1 on 5 matching bases. Trimming stripped 2 bases from V and 1 base from J, with 6 bases between. The CDR3 contains 13 residues. The germline gives CDR1 MNHEY, CDR2 SVGAGI.

The table lists this clonotype with many counts. This chain uses TRBV24-1 with TRBJ1-1, with 9 bases aligning to TRBD1. The CDR3 is 15 amino acids. Per germline, CDR1 KGHDR and CDR2 SFDVKD. Trimming removed 4 bases from V and 5 bases from J; junction bases left unmatched: 7. The CDR3 here is CATSDADRGETEAFF. CDR3 nucleotides: TGTGCCACCAGTGACGCGGACAGGGGAGAAACTGAAGCTTTCTTT.

This clonotype came up many times. V usage is TRBV24-1 and J usage is TRBJ2-7; 10 bases fit TRBD1. Unmatched junction bases numbered 7, after V lost 6 bases and J lost 3 bases. CDR3 size: 15 residues. The germline gives CDR1 KGHDR, CDR2 SFDVKD. The CDR3 DNA reads as TGTGCCACCAGTCCTTCCGGGACAGGGGACTACGAGCAGTACTTC. Translated, it gives CATSPSGTGDYEQYF.